These 30 T cell receptor beta chains share one sample of origin, sequenced in a study of tumor-infiltrating lymphocytes in primary liver carcinoma. Investigators took RNA and DNA out together from 20-30 mg of unsorted bulk tissue. The authors made TCR beta cDNA from roughly 480 ng total RNA with a constant-region primer. Construction of TCR beta libraries relied on three successive nested multiplex PCR rounds employing slightly modified ARM-PCR. For around 11 cycles apiece, the opening two PCR rounds ran with TRBV1-TRBV30 forward primers and a C-beta reverse primer. One entry per CDR3 protein results from TCRdb running MiXCR on the multiplex PCR reads. The table has about 100,000 distinct CDR3 sequences, around three quarters seen once; the top ten hold around 8.8%. The sequenced sample consisted of liver tumor tissue from sampling region 5. Subset denoted: tumor region T5, tumor centre. These receptors originate from an older woman with primary liver carcinoma and hepatitis B virus infection.

There are many counts of this clonotype. The rearrangement links TRBV5-6 to TRBJ2-1, with 10 nucleotides matching TRBD2. Trimming took 4 bases from V and 4 from J; bases not matched to a gene: 20. Germline V gene data show CDR1 as SGHDT and CDR2 as YYEEEE. The CDR3 is 20 residues long. The CDR3 region has the DNA TGTGCCAGCAGCCAGGATCCGACTAGCGGGCCATTCCGTCCTTACAATGAGCAGTTCTTC. Its protein product is CASSQDPTSGPFRPYNEQFF.

On this clonotype: Given a much more abundant clone one base away, this may be a read error. The gene calls are TRBV5-1 and TRBJ1-5, with no clear D. Trimming took 4 bases from V and 11 from J, leaving 22 bases between them. The length of the CDR3 is 15 residues. CDR1 is SGHRS and CDR2 is YFSETQ in the germline V gene. This chain's CDR3 is CASSPGMVDGQSQHF. DNA for the CDR3: TGCGCCAGCAGCCCTGGTATGGTCGATGGGCAGTCCCAGCATTTT.

Note on this clonotype: This CDR3 fails to terminate in the conserved phenylalanine or tryptophan, so it likely reflects a read error. The chain uses TRBV6-5 and TRBJ2-1; a weak D match, TRBD2 (7 bases). CDR1 and CDR2 from the germline V gene are MNHEY and SVGAGI. The CDR3 contains 17 residues. In DNA, the CDR3 is TGTGCTAGCAGAGTCTGGGGGGGCAGAAGAGGTAGGGATGAGCAGTTCCTC. This encodes CASRVWGGRRGRDEQFL.

The rearrangement links TRBV7-3 to TRBJ2-3; D is perhaps TRBD1 or TRBD2 (6 bases each). This CDR3 is built from 13 residues. V lost 5 bases and J 10 bases, leaving 16 bases between the germline ends. The germline V gene has CDR1 SGHTA and CDR2 FQGTGA. Written as DNA, the CDR3 is TGTGCCAGCAGCCCGTCCGGGGGACAATCGCAGTATTTT. Its protein is CASSPSGGQSQYF. The complete variable domain, with remaining parts taken from reference TRBV7-3 and TRBJ2-3, reads GAGVSQTPSNKVTEKGKYVELRCDPISGHTALYWYRQSLGQGPEFLIYFQGTGAADDSGLPNDRFFAVRPEGSVSTLKIQRTERGDSAVYLCASSPSGGQSQYFGPGTRLTVL.

Concerning this clonotype: The germline gene is not matched at one end of the junction; a read error may be the cause. This rearrangement joins TRBV11-2 to TRBJ2-2; no firm D call. CDR3 size: 15 residues. Germline V gene lookup returns CDR1 SGHAT and CDR2 FQNNGV. The CDR3 spells CVSSSPQGPTGELFF. CDR3 bases: TGTGTCAGCAGCTCTCCGCAAGGACCGACTGGGGAGCTGTTTTTT.

In this sample, this clonotype turned up a few times. This may be a read error, as it is one base from a much larger clone. V and J are TRBV12-3 or TRBV12-4 and TRBJ2-1, with 12 bases lining up with TRBD2. The CDR3 runs 15 residues. The CDR3 loop reads CASSLAGLAGGEHFF. CDR3 nucleotide sequence: TGTGCCAGCAGTTTAGCCGGGCTAGCGGGAGGGGAGCACTTCTTC.

This clonotype was found once. CDR3 loop: CASRRSGQGLADTQYF. The CDR3 nucleotides read TGTGCCAGCAGACGATCGGGACAGGGACTCGCAGATACGCAGTATTTT. This sequence joins TRBV11-2 and TRBJ2-3; 9 bases match TRBD1. Germline lookup yields CDR1 SGHAT and CDR2 FQNNGV. V was clipped by 6 bases and J by 4 bases; unmatched bases: 11. The CDR3 extends over 16 amino acids.

On this clonotype: One end of the junction varies from germline; a read error may be responsible. This chain connects TRBV29-1 to TRBJ1-4, with D uncertain. The CDR3 is 16 amino acids. The germline V gene encodes CDR1 SQVTM and CDR2 ANQGSEA. Here the CDR3 reads CSVEDRHNHPNERLLF. In nucleotides, the CDR3 is TGCAGCGTTGAAGATCGGCACAATCATCCCAATGAAAGACTGCTTTTT.

On this clonotype: At one end, the junction sequence differs from germline, possibly due to a read error. V and J are TRBV12-3 or TRBV12-4 and TRBJ2-7; the match to TRBD1 covers 7 bases. This CDR3 spans 15 amino acids. In DNA form, the CDR3 reads TGTGCCAGCAGTCCCGTAGGGGGCCGACCCTACGAGCAGTATTTC. Encoded protein: CASSPVGGRPYEQYF.

In its sample, this clonotype was seen many times. The chain employs TRBV7-8 and TRBJ2-7, with 9 bases that match TRBD1. Germline CDR1 and CDR2: SGHVS and FQNEAQ. This CDR3 has 15 residues. V lost 4 bases to trimming and J lost 2 bases; unmatched junction nucleotides: 6. CDR3 loop: CASSSPGQGAYEQYF. CDR3 DNA sequence: TGTGCCAGCAGCTCGCCGGGACAGGGAGCCTACGAGCAGTACTTC.

Remarks on this clonotype: The conserved closing phenylalanine or tryptophan is absent in this CDR3, likely reflecting a read error. This chain connects TRBV11-3 to TRBJ2-7, with D perhaps being TRBD1 or TRBD2 (5 bases each). This CDR3 region has 15 residues. The ends were cut back, 5 bases at V and 7 bases at J, with 21 bases in the middle. The germline V gene encodes CDR1 SGHNT and CDR2 YENEEA. CDR3 bases: TGTGCCAGCAGCCCCAGGACGAGGGGCAACTATGAGCAGTACTCC. Residues: CASSPRTRGNYEQYS.

Note on this clonotype: Its ends do not fully match the called genes, so a read error is possible. The rearrangement links TRBV11-2 to TRBJ2-6; D call uncertain. Germline V gene sequence: CDR1 SGHAT, CDR2 FQNNGV. The CDR3 has 15 residues. The CDR3 is CASSATSSEANVLTF. The CDR3, as DNA: TGTGCCAGCAGCGCGACGAGCTCTGAGGCCAACGTCCTGACTTTT. The whole variable domain, filled in from reference TRBV11-2 and TRBJ2-6, reads EAGVAQSPRYKIIEKRQSVAFWCNPISGHATLYWYQQILGQGPKLLIQFQNNGVVDDSQLPKDRFSAERLKGVDSTLKIQPAKLEDSAVYLCASSATSSEANVLTFGAGSRLTVL.

The CDR3 nucleotides read TGTGCCAGCAGCGGAGGGACACAGATTTCACCCCTCCACTTT. It encodes CASSGGTQISPLHF. The chain is built from TRBV7-9 and TRBJ1-6, with D possibly being TRBD1 (6 bases). The CDR3 extends over 14 amino acids. With 5 bases removed from V and 9 bases from J, the gap between germline ends came to 14 bases. Per the germline V gene, CDR1 is SEHNR and CDR2 is FQNEAQ (reference sequence).

CDR3 sequence: CAIIPTGNSNQPQHF. In DNA form, the CDR3 reads TGTGCCATCATCCCAACAGGGAATAGCAATCAGCCCCAGCATTTT. V usage is TRBV12-3 or TRBV12-4 and J usage is TRBJ1-5, with D tentatively TRBD1 (6 bases). Trimming removed 10 bases at V and 0 bases at J, with 16 bases between. This CDR3 contains 15 residues.

This clonotype was seen only once. As the CDR3 is not closed by the conserved phenylalanine or tryptophan, this likely results from a read error. The limits of the CDR3 on the DNA are not certain, so only TCRdb's listed CDR3 is given. The rearrangement links TRBV11-3 to TRBJ2-3; the tabulated D call, TRBD2, remains unverified against the DNA. Germline CDR1 and CDR2: SGHNT and YENEEA. The CDR3 numbers 17 amino acids, ends counted. CDR3: CASSISFRPLQTDTQYL.

This clonotype appeared many times. V is TRBV5-1 and J is TRBJ1-1; possibly TRBD1 for D (6 bases). CDR3 length equals 12 residues. The germline V gene has CDR1 SGHRS and CDR2 YFSETQ. Trimming removed 7 bases at V and 1 base at J, with 8 bases between. CDR3 loop: CASGDTNTEAFF. Here the CDR3 DNA reads TGCGCCAGCGGGGACACGAACACTGAAGCTTTCTTT.

The chain links TRBV11-3 to TRBJ2-1; 7 bases line up with TRBD2. V gave up 1 base and J gave up 9 bases; unmatched junction bases: 15. The CDR3 contains 17 residues. Per the germline V gene, CDR1 is SGHNT and CDR2 is YENEEA. CDR3 protein: CASSLGRGEWSVGEQFF. In nucleotides, the CDR3 is TGTGCCAGCAGCTTAGGTCGGGGGGAATGGAGTGTCGGTGAGCAGTTCTTC.

This chain links TRBV11-2 with TRBJ2-7; 11 bases map to TRBD1. CDR3 length equals 17 residues. V lost 4 bases to trimming and J lost 4 bases; unmatched junction nucleotides: 12. Germline CDR1 and CDR2: SGHAT and FQNNGV. The CDR3 sequence: CASSWNPGQGGPYEQYF. The CDR3 DNA reads as TGTGCCAGCAGCTGGAACCCGGGACAGGGGGGCCCTTACGAGCAGTACTTC.

Comment on this clonotype: An end of the junction does not agree with germline; a read error may underlie this. The rearrangement links TRBV11-3 to TRBJ2-2; 10 nucleotides agree with TRBD1. The CDR3 covers 20 residues. CDR1 is SGHNT, CDR2 YENEEA, per germline. CDR3 protein: CASSLDSIGTGASNAGKLFF. The DNA for the CDR3 is TGTGCCAGCAGCTTAGATTCCATCGGGACAGGGGCCTCGAACGCCGGGAAGCTGTTTTTT.

Comment on this clonotype: The germline gene is not matched at one end of the junction; a read error may be the cause. The V call is TRBV30, the J call TRBJ2-3, with 9 positions matching TRBD2. In germline, CDR1 is GTSNPN, CDR2 SVGIG (reference sequence). The CDR3 runs to 15 residues. The CDR3 is CAWCVGSGRSDTQYF. Written as DNA, the CDR3 is TGTGCCTGGTGTGTGGGTAGCGGGAGATCAGATACTCAGTATTTT.

As to this clonotype: The junction differs from germline at one of its ends, possibly a read error. The J gene is TRBJ2-3, the V gene TRBV9; D might be TRBD1 (5 bases). The CDR3 has 17 amino acids. Per germline, CDR1 SGDLS and CDR2 YYNGEE. This CDR3 reads CVSSVGATLSDADTQYF. DNA for the CDR3: TGTGTCAGCAGCGTAGGGGCCACCTTGAGTGACGCAGATACACAGTATTTT.

This clonotype was found many times. The V gene is TRBV6-6, the J gene TRBJ2-3, with TRBD1 matching over 8 bases. Germline loops: CDR1 MNHNY, CDR2 SVGAGI (reference sequence). The CDR3 has 18 amino acids. Unmatched junction bases numbered 16, after V lost 5 bases and J lost 3 bases. CDR3: CASSRKAGQGGTTDTQYF. CDR3 bases: TGTGCCAGCAGTAGAAAGGCCGGACAGGGTGGTACGACAGATACGCAGTATTTT.

This clonotype was found many times. At one boundary the junction diverges from the germline segment, which might be a read error. The chain carries TRBV4-1 and TRBJ2-7, with D possibly being TRBD2 (5 bases). Per germline, CDR1 MGHRA and CDR2 YSYEKL. The CDR3 has 15 amino acids. CDR3 residues: CTSSQGSGRAYEQYF. CDR3 sequence (DNA): TGCACCAGCAGCCAAGGGTCGGGAAGAGCCTACGAGCAGTACTTC.

The genes are TRBV4-1 and TRBJ2-1, with 9 bases that match TRBD2. In germline, CDR1 is MGHRA, CDR2 YSYEKL. The trim removed 1 base at V and 4 bases at J, leaving 17 bases unmatched. The CDR3 sequence is 20 residues long. This chain's CDR3 is CASSQAHMTSGVKGYNEQFF. CDR3 nucleotide sequence: TGCGCCAGCAGCCAAGCCCATATGACTAGCGGAGTAAAGGGGTACAATGAGCAGTTCTTC.

By share of the sample, this clonotype is medium-sized. The V and J genes are TRBV11-2 and TRBJ2-3; weak D call: TRBD1 (6 bases). The CDR3 length is 16 residues. V lost 3 bases to trimming and J lost 5 bases, with 18 bases between them. Germline assignment: CDR1 SGHAT and CDR2 FQNNGV. As DNA, the CDR3 is TGTGCCAGCAGCTTTGGTTCTACAGGGCCGGGAGATACGCAGTATTTT. Residues: CASSFGSTGPGDTQYF.

As regards this clonotype: One end of the junction does not line up with germline, which may come from a read error. The chain has TRBV7-9 and TRBJ2-7; the D call may be TRBD1 or TRBD2 (6 bases each). This CDR3 is built from 15 residues. CDR1 and CDR2 from the germline V gene are SEHNR and FQNEAQ (reference sequence). CDR3 bases: TGTGCCAGGAGCTTAATGGGGGGCTCCACCTATGAGCAGTACTTC. Its protein is CARSLMGGSTYEQYF.

This clonotype was seen just once. This sequence joins TRBV29-1 and TRBJ2-1, with 13 bases fitting TRBD2. Trimming removed 8 bases from V and 7 bases from J; junction bases left unmatched: 8. CDR1 SQVTM and CDR2 ANQGSEA come from the germline V gene. The CDR3 runs 14 residues. The CDR3 DNA follows: TGCAGCTCCGTACTAGCGGGAGGGCTTAATGAGCAGTTCTTC. Encoded protein: CSSVLAGGLNEQFF.

This chain uses TRBV5-1 with TRBJ2-2, with 7 bases aligning to TRBD2. The CDR3 totals 16 residues. Germline trimming cut 4 bases from V and 0 bases from J; bases unmatched to any gene: 6. CDR1 SGHRS and CDR2 YFSETQ come from the germline V gene. In DNA, the CDR3 is TGCGCCAGCAGCGCCCGGGGAGGGGCGAACACCGGGGAGCTGTTTTTT. Amino acids: CASSARGGANTGELFF.

This clonotype was counted between two and nine times. This may be a read error, as it is one base from a much larger clone. V gene TRBV29-1 combines with J gene TRBJ2-1, with D uncertain. Germline V gene data show CDR1 as SQVTM and CDR2 as ANQGSEA. The CDR3 covers 13 residues. CDR3 loop: CIVAQDEHNEQFF. The CDR3 DNA is TGCATCGTTGCCCAGGACGAACACAATGAGCAGTTCTTC.

Remarks on this clonotype: A read error may produce the germline difference seen at one junction end. This rearrangement joins TRBV28 to TRBJ2-3; 9 positions match TRBD2. The germline gives CDR1 MDHEN, CDR2 SYDVKM. CDR3 length equals 15 residues. The CDR3 protein is CASSSRGRATDTRYF. The DNA for the CDR3 is TGTGCCAGCAGTAGTCGCGGGAGGGCCACAGATACGCGGTATTTT.